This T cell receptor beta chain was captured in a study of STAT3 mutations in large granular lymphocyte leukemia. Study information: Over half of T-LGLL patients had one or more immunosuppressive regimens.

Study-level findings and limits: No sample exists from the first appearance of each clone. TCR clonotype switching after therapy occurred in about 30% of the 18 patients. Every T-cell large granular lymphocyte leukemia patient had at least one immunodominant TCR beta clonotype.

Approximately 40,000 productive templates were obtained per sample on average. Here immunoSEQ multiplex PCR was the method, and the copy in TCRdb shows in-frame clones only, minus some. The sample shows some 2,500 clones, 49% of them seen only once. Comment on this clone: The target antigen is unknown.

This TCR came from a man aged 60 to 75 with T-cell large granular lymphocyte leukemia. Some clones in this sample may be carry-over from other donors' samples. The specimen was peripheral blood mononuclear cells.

This CDR3 reads CASRPRQSGYTF. The DNA of the CDR3 is TGTGCCAGCAGACCGAGGCAAAGTGGCTACACCTTC. J is TRBJ1-2 and V is TRBV6-6, with D hard to call. The CDR3 sequence is 12 residues long. V lost 6 bases, J lost 7 bases, and 12 bases lay in between. The germline V gene has CDR1 MNHNY and CDR2 SVGAGI (reference sequence).